The clone carrying this TCR beta chain was picked up a small number of times. Its antigen is not identified. This sample is drawn from a study of PD-L1 blockade in urothelial cancer. The overall study: Timepoints chosen for blood analysis were 3 weeks (second dose) and 6 weeks after treatment start. There were a median of about 140,000 T cells in blood samples.

Locally advanced or metastatic urothelial carcinoma was diagnosed in the patients. The study's findings and limits: Having blood TCR clonality under the median before treatment predicted better survival.

Method: immunoSEQ multiplex PCR; TCRdb's copy keeps in-frame clones and lacks some. The sample carries tens of thousands of clones, roughly 80% recorded once. This clonotype was obtained from a man between 65 and 85 years old with urothelial cancer. Material: PBMCs, obtained around atezolizumab (anti-PD-L1) treatment.

The CDR3 nucleotides read TGCGCCAGCAGCCGAGGACAGGGGGAGACTGAAGCTTTCTTT. Translating gives CASSRGQGETEAFF. J is TRBJ1-1 and V is TRBV5-1; the match to TRBD1 covers 10 bases. Germline CDR1 and CDR2: SGHRS and YFSETQ. V gave up 4 bases and J gave up 5 bases; unmatched junction bases: 5. This CDR3 has 14 residues.